One sample yielded the 20 T cell receptor beta chains listed below, sequenced in a study of T-cell reconstitution after alpha-beta-depleted transplantation in children. Preparing the TCRbeta library involved the use of unique molecular identifiers. TCRdb re-derived calls from the PCR reads in MiXCR, one entry per CDR3 protein. Here the sample spans approximately 590,000 distinct CDR3 sequences, roughly 10% being singletons. The sample in question was PBMCs from the stem cell graft donor, obtained from the stem cell graft. The receptors originated from a human donor who donated a stem cell graft to a child with acute myeloid leukemia.

This clonotype has ten or more counts. The rearrangement uses TRBV4-3 and TRBJ2-7; possible D gene TRBD2, 6 bases. CDR1 and CDR2 (germline): LGHNA, YSLEER. The length of the CDR3 is 15 residues. The ends were cut back, 1 base at V and 4 bases at J, with 14 bases in the middle. Here the CDR3 DNA reads TGCGCCAGCAGCCAAGGAGGAGGGAAGGCGTACGAGCAGTACTTC. It codes for CASSQGGGKAYEQYF.

This clonotype came up a few times. The chain recombines TRBV12-3 or TRBV12-4 with TRBJ1-6; TRBD1 agrees at 8 bases. The V gene end was trimmed by 5 bases and the J gene end by 5 bases; junction bases not matched to a gene: 2. The CDR3 extends over 14 amino acids. The DNA for the CDR3 is TGTGCCAGCAGTGACAGGGGAGATAATTCACCCCTCCACTTT. Translating it yields CASSDRGDNSPLHF.

This clonotype was counted only a few times. The V call is TRBV24-1, the J call TRBJ2-1; D unclear. The CDR3 is 16 amino acids. Germline V lookup: CDR1 KGHDR, CDR2 SFDVKD. V was pared by 0 bases and J by 1 base, with 9 bases between. This chain's CDR3 is CATSDLGAWSYNEQFF. The CDR3 DNA is TGTGCCACCAGTGATTTGGGAGCGTGGTCCTACAATGAGCAGTTCTTC.

Here the CDR3 reads CASSLEGGLVKETQYF. The CDR3 coding sequence is TGTGCCAGCAGCTTAGAAGGGGGGTTGGTCAAAGAGACCCAGTACTTC. V is TRBV11-2 and J is TRBJ2-5; perhaps D is TRBD1 or TRBD2 (6 bases each). V shed 0 bases and J shed 3 bases, with 14 bases lying between them. CDR1 is SGHAT, CDR2 FQNNGV, per germline. This CDR3 region has 16 residues.

This clonotype showed up just a few times. The V call is TRBV7-6, the J call TRBJ2-7; possible D gene TRBD1, 6 bases. The CDR3 consists of 14 residues. The germline V gene has CDR1 SGHVS and CDR2 FNYEAQ. The ends were cut back, 5 bases at V and 2 bases at J, with 13 bases in the middle. CDR3 protein: CASSEGTRTYEQYF. In nucleotides, the CDR3 is TGTGCCAGCAGCGAAGGGACACGAACCTACGAGCAGTACTTC.

This clonotype was observed at least ten times. This chain joins TRBV20-1 and TRBJ2-7; 9 positions match TRBD2. Germline CDR1 reads DFQATT; CDR2 reads SNEGSKA (reference sequence). Germline trimming cut 5 bases from V and 4 bases from J; bases unmatched to any gene: 12. The CDR3 runs 15 residues. CDR3 coding DNA: TGCAGTGCTTCACCTCTAGCGGGAATGGGTTACGAGCAGTACTTC. Translation: CSASPLAGMGYEQYF.

At least ten counts were recorded for this clonotype. This chain uses TRBV28 with TRBJ1-6, with 7 positions matching TRBD1. Germline CDR1 reads MDHEN; CDR2 reads SYDVKM. V lost 8 bases and J lost 7; bases outside the gene matches: 5. This CDR3 spans 13 amino acids. DNA of the CDR3: TGTGCCAGCTTGGACAGGTCAAATTCACCCCTCCACTTT. It translates to CASLDRSNSPLHF.

The chain uses TRBV28 and TRBJ2-5, with 9 bases matching TRBD1. This CDR3 comprises 13 residues. Germline loops: CDR1 MDHEN, CDR2 SYDVKM. The trim removed 6 bases at V and 5 bases at J, leaving 4 bases unmatched. The CDR3: CASRTGGSETQYF. In nucleotides, the CDR3 is TGTGCCAGCAGGACAGGGGGAAGTGAGACCCAGTACTTC.

In its sample, this clonotype was seen many times. The V and J genes are TRBV29-1 and TRBJ2-3; the D is unclear. The CDR3 consists of 17 residues. Per germline, CDR1 SQVTM and CDR2 ANQGSEA. The V gene lost 0 bases and the J gene lost 0 bases, with 16 bases spanning the gap. This CDR3 is CSVEDPYSARSTDTQYF. The DNA for the CDR3 is TGCAGCGTTGAAGATCCCTACAGTGCCCGGAGCACAGATACGCAGTATTTT.

The chain carries TRBV2 and TRBJ2-5; D perhaps matches TRBD2 (5 bases). The CDR3 is 14 residues long. The V end was cut by 3 bases, the J end by 6 bases, with 14 bases between. In germline, CDR1 is SNHLY, CDR2 FYNNEI. The CDR3 loop is CASSEIGFGKTQYF. CDR3 DNA: TGTGCCAGCAGTGAGATTGGGTTCGGGAAGACCCAGTACTTC.

In this sample, this clonotype turned up many times. This rearrangement joins TRBV9 to TRBJ2-1; 7 bases map to TRBD2. V was pared by 0 bases and J by 4 bases, with 7 bases of the junction left unmatched. The CDR3 has 16 residues. The germline CDR1 and CDR2 sequences are SGDLS and YYNGEE. The CDR3 bases are TGTGCCAGCAGCGTAGGGGCTAGCGGAAGTTACAATGAGCAGTTCTTC. This sequence encodes CASSVGASGSYNEQFF.

The genes are TRBV7-6 and TRBJ2-1; 12 positions match TRBD2. This CDR3 has 16 residues. The germline gives CDR1 SGHVS, CDR2 FNYEAQ. V lost 5 bases and J lost 11; bases outside the gene matches: 13. This CDR3 is CASSVSSSSGREKQFF. In DNA form, the CDR3 reads TGTGCCAGCAGCGTAAGCAGTTCTAGCGGGAGGGAAAAGCAGTTCTTC.

The rearrangement links TRBV27 to TRBJ1-1; D not certain. V was cut by 5 bases and J by 8 bases, with 9 bases left in between. CDR1 is MNHEY and CDR2 is SMNVEV in the germline V gene (reference sequence). This CDR3 spans 11 amino acids. CDR3 region: CASSRGREAFF. CDR3 in DNA: TGTGCCAGCAGTAGAGGTAGGGAAGCTTTCTTT.

The sample holds a few counts of this clonotype. This rearrangement joins TRBV29-1 to TRBJ2-3; D is undetermined. The V end lost 5 bases, the J end lost 5 bases, and 20 bases lay between the germline ends. Germline values: CDR1 SQVTM, CDR2 ANQGSEA. This CDR3 is 15 amino acids long. CDR3 DNA sequence: TGCAGCGTTTACCACCCCCCCATTCTCGGAGATACGCAGTATTTT. Translation gives CSVYHPPILGDTQYF.

This clonotype was seen repeatedly, ten times or more. Here the CDR3 reads CASSTHENTEAFF. In DNA form, the CDR3 reads TGTGCCAGCAGTACACACGAGAACACTGAAGCTTTCTTT. The rearrangement joins TRBV12-3 or TRBV12-4 to TRBJ1-1, with unresolved D. The length of the CDR3 is 13 residues. Trimming pared 5 bases from V and 1 base from J, leaving 8 bases between.

Ten or more counts support this clonotype. J is TRBJ2-2 and V is TRBV20-1; a possible D gene is TRBD1 (5 bases). V lost 3 bases and J lost 4, with 6 bases in between. The CDR3 length is 12 residues. CDR1 is DFQATT and CDR2 is SNEGSKA in the germline V gene (reference sequence). The CDR3 bases are TGCAGTGCTAGCAGGGTCACCGGGGAGCTGTTTTTT. This translates into CSASRVTGELFF.

V gene TRBV11-1 combines with J gene TRBJ2-3, with D maybe TRBD1 (6 bases). There are 16 residues in the CDR3. Between the trimmed V and J ends, which lost 0 bases and 6 bases, there was a span of 16 bases. Germline-derived CDR1 and CDR2 are SGHAT and FQDESV (reference sequence). CDR3 sequence reads: CASSLAVTGRGDTQYF. The CDR3, as DNA: TGTGCCAGCAGCTTAGCGGTAACAGGGCGAGGGGATACGCAGTATTTT.

This rearrangement joins TRBV12-3 or TRBV12-4 to TRBJ2-3; TRBD2 agrees at 8 bases. The CDR3 spans 18 residues. The junction had 18 bases not matched to a gene; V was cut back by 5 bases and J by 5 bases. The CDR3 DNA sequence: TGTGCCAGCAGTCCTTGGGTGGGTAGCGGGACCGCAGGAGATACGCAGTATTTT. It encodes CASSPWVGSGTAGDTQYF.

This clonotype was counted many times. The chain uses TRBV5-1 and TRBJ1-1; no definite D call. The V end was cut by 2 bases, the J end by 5 bases, with 13 bases between. The CDR3 totals 14 residues. Germline CDR1 SGHRS, CDR2 YFSETQ. The CDR3 loop reads CASSLTTTITEAFF. The CDR3 coding sequence is TGCGCCAGCAGCTTAACGACGACTATAACTGAAGCTTTCTTT.

This clonotype was seen repeatedly, ten times or more. The gene calls are TRBV27 and TRBJ1-1; D unclear. Germline lookup yields CDR1 MNHEY and CDR2 SMNVEV (reference sequence). V lost 2 bases, J lost 6 bases, and 10 bases lay in between. The CDR3 extends over 13 amino acids. The CDR3 coding sequence is TGTGCCAGCAGTTTAAATAAGATGGCTGAAGCTTTCTTT. Encoded protein: CASSLNKMAEAFF.